These 21 T cell receptor beta chains were sequenced from one sample in a study of tumor and adjacent non-tumor tissue in lung cancer. No cell sorting was done before RNA was extracted from the tissue. More than 3 cm separated this lung sample from the edge of the tumor. A modified ARM-PCR protocol with three rounds of nested PCR amplified TCRbeta. TCRdb reprocessed the multiplex PCR reads via MiXCR and lists one record per CDR3 protein. The sample lists about 100,000 distinct CDR3 sequences, over 55% occurring once. Sequenced material: distant non-tumor lung tissue. All receptors come from a young man with non-small cell lung cancer.

At least ten counts were recorded for this clonotype. The genes are TRBV11-1 and TRBJ1-5; 7 nucleotides match TRBD1. With 1 base clipped from V and 4 bases from J, the junction kept 4 bases outside the gene matches. The CDR3 covers 15 residues. The germline CDR1 and CDR2 sequences are SGHAT and FQDESV (reference sequence). DNA of the CDR3: TGTGCCAGCAGCTTAGACAGGGGACGTAATCAGCCCCAGCATTTT. Translated: CASSLDRGRNQPQHF.

This clonotype was observed a handful of times. The CDR3 reads CASSFGTNTGELFF. DNA of the CDR3: TGTGCCAGCTCATTCGGAACGAACACCGGGGAGCTGTTTTTT. V and J are TRBV18 and TRBJ2-2; D is undetermined. The CDR3 covers 14 residues. Germline loops: CDR1 KGHSH, CDR2 LQKENI. V was trimmed by 5 bases and J by 0 bases, leaving 7 bases between them.

This clonotype occurred a few times. At one end the junction does not follow the germline gene, possibly because of a read error. This chain links TRBV4-1 with TRBJ2-7; 9 nucleotides line up with TRBD2. Looked up from germline, CDR1 is MGHRA and CDR2 is YSYEKL. The CDR3 loop spans 15 amino acids. CDR3 protein: CTSNQAGGSSYEQYF. The CDR3 DNA is TGCACCAGCAACCAAGCGGGGGGAAGCTCCTACGAGCAGTACTTC.

Notes on this clonotype: Germline is not matched at one junction end, which may reflect a read error. The rearrangement uses TRBV20-1 and TRBJ2-5, with D possibly matching TRBD2 (6 bases). The V gene's germline CDR1 is DFQATT and CDR2 SNEGSKA (reference sequence). The CDR3 is 14 residues long. CDR3 coding DNA: TGCAGTGCTAGAGTTAGCGGATCTCAAGGGACCCAGTACTTC. This encodes CSARVSGSQGTQYF.

This clonotype is a singleton in its sample. This chain links TRBV4-2 with TRBJ1-4; D unresolved. The CDR3 is 17 residues long. CDR1 and CDR2 (germline): LGHNA, YNFKEQ. With 4 bases removed from V and 10 bases from J, the gap between germline ends came to 25 bases. This CDR3 reads CASSLEVGGRGGGKLFF. In DNA form, the CDR3 reads TGTGCCAGCAGCCTAGAGGTTGGTGGGCGTGGTGGTGGAAAACTGTTTTTT.

A word on this clonotype: A much more abundant neighbour one base away suggests this may be a read error. V usage is TRBV20-1 and J usage is TRBJ1-1; D is unclear. V was shortened by 1 base and J by 1 base, with 13 bases between the two germline ends. This CDR3 is 15 amino acids long. The germline V gene has CDR1 DFQATT and CDR2 SNEGSKA (reference sequence). The CDR3 protein is CSARGPFGENTEAFF. In DNA form, the CDR3 reads TGCAGTGCTAGAGGTCCCTTCGGGGAGAACACTGAAGCTTTCTTT.

This rearrangement joins TRBV7-9 to TRBJ2-2, with 8 bases that match TRBD1. V lost 5 bases and J lost 6; bases outside the gene matches: 11. This CDR3 comprises 16 residues. The germline CDR1 and CDR2 sequences are SEHNR and FQNEAQ (reference sequence). CDR3 amino acids: CASSPPGQGDAGELFF. DNA for the CDR3: TGTGCCAGCAGCCCCCCAGGACAGGGAGATGCCGGGGAGCTGTTTTTT.

As regards this clonotype: A much larger clone differs by one base, so this may be a read error. The chain carries TRBV5-4 and TRBJ1-4, with D perhaps TRBD1 (5 bases). CDR3 size: 15 residues. Germline lookup yields CDR1 SGHNT and CDR2 YYREEE (reference sequence). CDR3 amino acids: CASSPSGGDNEKLLF. The CDR3 coding sequence is TGTGCCAGCAGCCCCAGTGGGGGTGATAATGAAAAACTGCTTTTT.

Points on this clonotype: One junction end disagrees with the germline gene, perhaps due to a read error. The chain links TRBV11-2 to TRBJ2-7; 7 bases line up with TRBD1. CDR1 and CDR2 from the germline V gene are SGHAT and FQNNGV. The CDR3 covers 13 residues. CDR3 protein: CASSTGTVYEHYF. CDR3 in DNA: TGTGCCAGCAGCACTGGGACAGTCTACGAGCACTACTTC. Using reference TRBV11-2 and TRBJ2-7 for the parts outside the CDR3, the full variable domain is EAGVAQSPRYKIIEKRQSVAFWCNPISGHATLYWYQQILGQGPKLLIQFQNNGVVDDSQLPKDRFSAERLKGVDSTLKIQPAKLEDSAVYLCASSTGTVYEHYFGPGTRLTVT.

In this sample, this clonotype turned up many times. The chain joins TRBV6-2 or TRBV6-3 to TRBJ2-3; D remains unclear. This CDR3 has 13 amino acids. The ends were cut back, 8 bases at V and 1 base at J, with 10 bases in the middle. CDR1 and CDR2 (germline): MNHEY, SVGEGT. DNA for the CDR3: TGTGCCAGCTCCGGACGCGGCACAGATACGCAGTATTTT. Its protein is CASSGRGTDTQYF.

Regarding this clonotype: The final CDR3 position lacks the conserved phenylalanine or tryptophan, pointing to a likely read error. V gene TRBV11-2 combines with J gene TRBJ1-2; D is uncertain. The CDR3 consists of 13 residues. Per germline, CDR1 SGHAT and CDR2 FQNNGV. CDR3 residues: CASSDTANYGYTS. In DNA, the CDR3 is TGCGCCAGCAGCGATACAGCTAACTATGGCTACACCTCC.

This clonotype was recorded at least ten times. This rearrangement joins TRBV4-1 to TRBJ2-7; no reliable D call. V lost 1 base to trimming and J lost 3 bases, with 7 bases between them. This CDR3 spans 13 amino acids. The germline gives CDR1 MGHRA, CDR2 YSYEKL. The CDR3 DNA reads TGCGCCAGCAGCCAAGTTAAGGACTACGAGCAGTACTTC. It translates to CASSQVKDYEQYF.

This clonotype was recorded once. One end of the junction varies from germline; a read error may be responsible. The chain joins TRBV20-1 to TRBJ2-7, with D tentatively TRBD2 (6 bases). Germline CDR1 DFQATT, CDR2 SNEGSKA (reference sequence). This CDR3 comprises 16 residues. This CDR3 is CSALNTAGTTSHEQYF. The CDR3 DNA reads TGCAGTGCTCTGAATACGGCGGGAACCACCTCCCACGAGCAGTACTTC.

This clonotype was counted at least ten times. V is TRBV4-3 and J is TRBJ2-3; D may be TRBD2 (6 bases). Trimming left V 3 bases short and J 4 bases short, with 11 bases between. The germline V gene encodes CDR1 LGHNA and CDR2 YSLEER. The CDR3 contains 14 residues. The CDR3 spells CASSQEGFADTQYF. Written as DNA, the CDR3 is TGCGCCAGCAGCCAGGAGGGATTCGCAGATACGCAGTATTTT.

With regard to this clonotype: An end of the junction does not agree with germline; a read error may underlie this. The rearrangement uses TRBV6-6 and TRBJ1-1, with D hard to call. CDR3 length: 13 residues. Germline V gene data show CDR1 as MNHNY and CDR2 as SVGAGI (reference sequence). The CDR3 region is CASTKGTYTETFF. CDR3 sequence (DNA): TGTGCCAGCACCAAGGGTACGTACACTGAAACTTTCTTT.

The gene calls are TRBV11-2 and TRBJ1-2; a possible D gene is TRBD1 (6 bases). This CDR3 region has 15 residues. The V end lost 2 bases, the J end lost 10 bases, and 20 bases lay between the germline ends. CDR1 is SGHAT and CDR2 is FQNNGV in the germline V gene. The CDR3 nucleotides read TGTGCCAGCAGCTTATTAACGGGGGGCGCGGGGGACTACACCTTC. Translation gives CASSLLTGGAGDYTF.

This clonotype was recorded at least ten times. The gene calls are TRBV4-1 and TRBJ2-7; no clear D. The ends were cut back, 0 bases at V and 6 bases at J, with 21 bases in the middle. This CDR3 is 17 amino acids long. Per the germline V gene, CDR1 is MGHRA and CDR2 is YSYEKL. Here the CDR3 DNA reads TGCGCCAGCAGCCAAGACCTCGCAATTCTAGGCATCTTCGAGCAGTACTTC. Translated: CASSQDLAILGIFEQYF.

On this clonotype itself: It may be a read error: a sequence one base away is much more abundant. DNA of the CDR3: TGTGCCAGCGCAACCCCAGGGGCGCAGGGTGGCTACACCTTC. Its translation: CASATPGAQGGYTF. The genes are TRBV5-4 and TRBJ1-2, with D possibly TRBD1 on 6 matching bases. Germline lookup yields CDR1 SGHNT and CDR2 YYREEE (reference sequence). Trimming removed 7 bases at V and 7 bases at J, with 20 bases between. The length of the CDR3 is 14 residues.

This clonotype has a single count. The chain couples TRBV20-1 to TRBJ2-5; 14 bases are shared with TRBD2. This CDR3 has 16 residues. The junction had 15 bases not matched to a gene; V was cut back by 5 bases and J by 10 bases. Germline assignment: CDR1 DFQATT and CDR2 SNEGSKA (reference sequence). The chain's CDR3 is CSAPPRGTSGSSVQYF. The CDR3 nucleotides are TGCAGTGCTCCACCGCGGGGGACTAGCGGGAGTTCGGTCCAGTACTTC.

A note on this clonotype: Germline and junction disagree at one end, which may indicate a read error. The J gene is TRBJ1-1, the V gene TRBV10-3, with D unresolved. Germline-derived CDR1 and CDR2 are ENHRY and SYGVKD. This CDR3 comprises 13 residues. The CDR3 coding sequence is TGTGCCATCAGTGAAGGGTGGTACACTGGAGCTTTCTTT. Translated, it gives CAISEGWYTGAFF.

On this clonotype itself: No conserved phenylalanine or tryptophan is present at the end of the CDR3, so a read error is the likely explanation. The limits of the CDR3 on the DNA are not certain, so only TCRdb's listed CDR3 is given. This chain joins TRBV6-2 or TRBV6-3 and TRBJ2-1; the DNA was not compared with TRBD1, the D call given in the table. Germline values: CDR1 MNHEY, CDR2 SVGEGT. The CDR3 spans 13 amino acids, including both terminal residues. The CDR3 region is CACYRSGANEQLS.